The 15 T cell receptor beta chains below come from one sample, sequenced in a study of low-dose radiotherapy and immunotherapy resistance in tumors (dated by TCRdb to about 2022). The label giving this sample's time point can be read as: before trial treatment. Sequencing was carried out with an Illumina HiSeq 2500. First-strand cDNA was synthesized with Superscript III and a set of TRAV- and TRBV-specific primers, covering both TCRalpha and TCRbeta chains. TCRs were amplified with Phusion for around 20 PCR cycles using a constant-region primer together with the adapter attached to the V primers. TCRdb reran the public reads through fastp at Q25 and MiXCR, keeping productive beta chains. Rows are unified per CDR3 protein, each entry keeping the most common DNA and genes. This sample lists around 76,000 distinct CDR3 sequences; roughly 30% were detected once. The ten largest clones represent around 10% of the sample.

Sequencing used PBMCs, obtained before treatment. These receptors were collected from a female donor with ovarian cancer.

This clonotype was seen many times. This chain uses TRBV25-1 with TRBJ2-2; the match to TRBD1 covers 8 bases. Germline CDR1 and CDR2: MGHDK and SYGVNS. V was clipped by 7 bases and J by 3 bases; unmatched bases: 7. The CDR3 consists of 15 residues. Here the CDR3 DNA reads TGTGCCAGCACCCTCGGGACAGGCCACACCGGGGAGCTGTTTTTT. Translating it yields CASTLGTGHTGELFF.

This clonotype has at least ten counts. Because it lacks the conserved phenylalanine or tryptophan at the end, this CDR3 is likely a read error. The limits of the CDR3 on the DNA are not certain, so only TCRdb's listed CDR3 is given. The rearrangement joins TRBV5-4 to TRBJ1-1; the DNA was not compared with TRBD1, the D call given in the table. The germline CDR1 and CDR2 sequences are SGHNT and YYREEE (reference sequence). The CDR3 extends over 13 residues, inclusive of both ends. The CDR3 sequence is CASSWAGGGGGPI.

This clonotype occurred many times. CDR3 DNA sequence: TGTGCCAGCAGTTTGGGGGGGGAGACTAGCGAGCAGTACTTC. Encoded protein: CASSLGGETSEQYF. The V gene is TRBV12-3 or TRBV12-4, the J gene TRBJ2-7; 7 bases are a match to TRBD2. Germline trimming cut 3 bases from V and 6 bases from J; bases unmatched to any gene: 8. The CDR3 is made up of 14 amino acids.

The CDR3 protein is CASSWDRGNSPLHF. DNA for the CDR3: TGCGCCAGCAGCTGGGACAGGGGAAATTCACCCCTCCACTTT. The rearrangement joins TRBV5-1 to TRBJ1-6, with 10 bases that match TRBD1. Trimming at V came to 3 bases and at J to 7 bases, leaving 1 base not matched to a gene. Germline V gene data show CDR1 as SGHRS and CDR2 as YFSETQ. The CDR3 is made up of 14 amino acids.

Ten or more counts support this clonotype. V usage is TRBV4-3 and J usage is TRBJ2-1; the D call may be TRBD1 or TRBD2 (5 bases each). The CDR3 totals 14 residues. The germline CDR1 and CDR2 sequences are LGHNA and YSLEER. Between the trimmed V and J ends, which lost 4 bases and 4 bases, there was a span of 11 bases. The CDR3 region has the DNA TGCGCCAGCAGCCTGGGGCGGGTTTACAATGAGCAGTTCTTC. Residues: CASSLGRVYNEQFF.

The genes are TRBV27 and TRBJ2-5; the D gene is possibly TRBD2 (6 bases). Germline loops: CDR1 MNHEY, CDR2 SMNVEV (reference sequence). This CDR3 is built from 14 residues. The ends were cut back, 2 bases at V and 4 bases at J, with 11 bases in the middle. The CDR3 loop reads CASSLRVGGETQYF. The DNA for the CDR3 is TGTGCCAGCAGTTTAAGAGTGGGGGGAGAGACCCAGTACTTC.

Many counts were recorded for this clonotype. The chain couples TRBV3-1 to TRBJ2-7, with 13 bases that match TRBD2. The germline gives CDR1 LGHDT, CDR2 YNNKEL (reference sequence). This CDR3 region has 15 residues. Trimming cost V 4 bases and J 7 bases; bases outside gene matches: 7. The chain's CDR3 is CASSRTSGGAFEQYF. CDR3 bases: TGTGCCAGCAGCCGTACTAGCGGGGGGGCCTTTGAGCAGTACTTC.

This clonotype has ten or more counts. J is TRBJ1-3 and V is TRBV13, with D possibly TRBD1 on 5 matching bases. V gave up 5 bases and J gave up 0 bases, with 8 bases separating them. Germline CDR1 PRHDT, CDR2 FYEKMQ (reference sequence). The CDR3 extends over 14 amino acids. The CDR3 loop is CASSRDSSGNTIYF. The CDR3 region has the DNA TGTGCCAGCAGCCGCGACAGCTCTGGAAACACCATATATTTT.

This clonotype was seen more than once but under ten times. The chain couples TRBV11-2 to TRBJ2-7, with 12 bases identical to TRBD1. Germline CDR1 and CDR2: SGHAT and FQNNGV. J lost 7 bases, V lost 6 bases, and 7 bases had no gene match. This CDR3 spans 14 amino acids. The chain's CDR3 is CASRPGTGGSEQYF. The CDR3 DNA reads TGTGCCAGCAGACCCGGGACAGGGGGCAGTGAGCAGTACTTC.

This clonotype was counted many times. This chain joins TRBV13 and TRBJ2-7; D is unclear. CDR1 PRHDT and CDR2 FYEKMQ come from the germline V gene (reference sequence). The V end lost 0 bases, the J end lost 4 bases, and 10 bases lay between the germline ends. The length of the CDR3 is 14 residues. The CDR3 region is CASSLGLTQYEQYF. The CDR3 DNA reads TGTGCCAGCAGCTTAGGGCTGACTCAATACGAGCAGTACTTC. Supplemented by reference TRBV13 and TRBJ2-7, the full variable domain reads AAGVIQSPRHLIKEKRETATLKCYPIPRHDTVYWYQQGPGQDPQFLISFYEKMQSDKGSIPDRFSAQQFSDYHSELNMSSLELGDSALYFCASSLGLTQYEQYFGPGTRLTVT.

The rearrangement joins TRBV12-3 or TRBV12-4 to TRBJ2-5; D ambiguous. The V gene lost 4 bases and the J gene lost 4 bases, with 13 bases spanning the gap. This CDR3 region has 14 residues. The CDR3 DNA reads TGTGCCAGCAGTTCGGACCCGAGGCCAGAGACCCAGTACTTC. This encodes CASSSDPRPETQYF.

A remark on this clonotype: One base separates it from a far larger clone, so it is likely a read error. This sequence joins TRBV24-1 and TRBJ2-6; D may be TRBD1 (7 bases). CDR1 is KGHDR and CDR2 is SFDVKD in the germline V gene. The V end was cut by 4 bases, the J end by 4 bases, with 10 bases between. CDR3 size: 15 residues. CDR3 protein: CATSEEGAGANVLTF. The DNA of the CDR3 is TGTGCCACCAGTGAGGAGGGGGCCGGGGCCAACGTCCTGACTTTC.

At least ten counts were recorded for this clonotype. The rearrangement uses TRBV6-2 or TRBV6-3 and TRBJ2-1; 7 bases fit TRBD1. V trimming: 6 bases; J trimming: 4 bases; junction bases outside the gene matches: 3. This CDR3 region has 13 residues. Germline V gene data show CDR1 as MNHEY and CDR2 as SVGEGT. The CDR3 here is CASRTDRYNEQFF. For the CDR3, the DNA is TGTGCCAGCAGAACGGACAGGTACAATGAGCAGTTCTTC.

This clonotype has at least ten counts. This chain connects TRBV4-1 to TRBJ2-7; 9 bases fit TRBD2. The germline V gene encodes CDR1 MGHRA and CDR2 YSYEKL. The CDR3 runs 14 residues. V lost 4 bases, J lost 5 bases, and 6 bases stayed unmatched. The chain's CDR3 is CASSRAGGLDEQYF. CDR3 nucleotides: TGCGCCAGCAGCCGGGCGGGGGGGCTCGACGAGCAGTACTTC.

This clonotype was found many times. The CDR3 nucleotides are TGTGCCAGCAGCGAGGGTCACGAGCAGTACTTC. As protein: CASSEGHEQYF. The chain recombines TRBV7-9 with TRBJ2-7; tentatively, D is TRBD2 (5 bases). The CDR3 is 11 residues long. Germline V gene lookup returns CDR1 SEHNR and CDR2 FQNEAQ (reference sequence). The V end lost 5 bases, the J end lost 5 bases, and 7 bases lay between the germline ends.